This TCR beta chain was obtained from a study of identical twins' blood T cells. Study in general: Approximately twelve libraries, six alpha and six beta, gave roughly 51 million reads. Study results and limitations: Shared CDR3 clonotype counts tracked mainly the product of cloneset sizes. Top TCRbeta clonotypes were shared more with twin than unrelated donors.

Concerning this clonotype itself: Its antigen is undetermined. This may be a read error: a much more frequent sequence differs by one nucleotide.

Germline CDR1 is SQVTM and CDR2 is ANQGSEA. The CDR3 runs 12 residues. Sample barcodes were added at both library ends during cDNA synthesis. TCRdb recomputed calls from the 5' RACE reads with MiXCR, one row per CDR3 protein. There are 300,000 to 450,000 distinct CDR3 sequences in the sample; about 28% occur only once, and approximately 6.6% lies in the top ten. Sequencing was done on a sample of PBMCs. The chain combines TRBV29-1 with TRBJ1-5; D possibly corresponds to TRBD1 (5 bases). This TCR came from a woman aged 18-50 years in good health. The CDR3 DNA reads as TGCAGAGTTGAAGACAGTAATCAGCCCCAGCATTTT. Translating it yields CRVEDSNQPQHF.